This entry features one T cell receptor beta chain sequence. The antigen is undetermined. The sample belongs to a study of cytomegalovirus exposure and HLA in healthy donors. PCR involved 60 Vbeta and 13 Jbeta primers. TCRdb keeps only in-frame clones here, not all; method: immunoSEQ multiplex PCR. The sample lists roughly 150,000 clones, around three quarters occurring once. Broader study findings: It was in a later analysis that TCR association rates were seen to vary by HLA locus, highest for DRB1 and lowest for HLA-C.

J gave up 4 bases and V 4 bases, and 13 bases lay outside the gene matches. Germline values: CDR1 SGHRS, CDR2 YFSETQ. The CDR3 has 16 amino acids. The source material was PBMCs. This clonotype was sampled from a man aged 40-49 years in good health and CMV-seronegative. The chain has TRBV5-1 and TRBJ2-7, with TRBD1 matching 8 bases. CDR3 loop: CASSPGQGGVGYEQYF. The CDR3, as DNA: TGCGCCAGCAGCCCAGGACAGGGCGGGGTGGGATACGAGCAGTACTTC.